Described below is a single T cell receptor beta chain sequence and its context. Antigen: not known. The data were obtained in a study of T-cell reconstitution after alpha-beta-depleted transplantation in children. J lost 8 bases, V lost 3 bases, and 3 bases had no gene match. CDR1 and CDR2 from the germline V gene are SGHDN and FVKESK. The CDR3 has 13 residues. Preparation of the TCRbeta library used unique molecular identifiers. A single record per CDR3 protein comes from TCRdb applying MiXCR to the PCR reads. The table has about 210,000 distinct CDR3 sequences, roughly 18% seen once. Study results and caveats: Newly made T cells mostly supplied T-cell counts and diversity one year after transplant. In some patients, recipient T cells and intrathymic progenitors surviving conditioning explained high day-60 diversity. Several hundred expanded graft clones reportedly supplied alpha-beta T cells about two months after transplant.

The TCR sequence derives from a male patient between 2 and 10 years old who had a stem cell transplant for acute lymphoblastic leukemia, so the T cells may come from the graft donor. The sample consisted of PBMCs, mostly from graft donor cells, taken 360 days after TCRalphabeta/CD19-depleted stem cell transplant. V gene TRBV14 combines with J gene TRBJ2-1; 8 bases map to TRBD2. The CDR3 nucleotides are TGTGCCAGCAGCCAGCGGGGGGCCCATGAGCAGTTCTTC. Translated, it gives CASSQRGAHEQFF.